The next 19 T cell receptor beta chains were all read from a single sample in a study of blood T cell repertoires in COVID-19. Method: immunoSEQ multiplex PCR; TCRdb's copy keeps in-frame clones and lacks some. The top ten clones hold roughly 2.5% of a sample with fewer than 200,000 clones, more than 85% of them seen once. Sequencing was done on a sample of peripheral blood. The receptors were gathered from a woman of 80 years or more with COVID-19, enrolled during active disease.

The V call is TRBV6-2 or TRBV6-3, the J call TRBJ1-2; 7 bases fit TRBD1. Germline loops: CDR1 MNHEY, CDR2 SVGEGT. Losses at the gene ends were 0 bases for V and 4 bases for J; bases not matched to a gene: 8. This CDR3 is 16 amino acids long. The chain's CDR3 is CASSYSGQSRVYGYTF. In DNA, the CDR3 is TGTGCCAGCAGTTACTCGGGACAGAGCCGAGTCTATGGCTACACCTTC.

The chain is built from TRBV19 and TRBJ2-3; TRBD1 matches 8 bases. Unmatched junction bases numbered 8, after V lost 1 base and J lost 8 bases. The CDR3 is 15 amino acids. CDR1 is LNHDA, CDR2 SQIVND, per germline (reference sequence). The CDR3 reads CASSIGTGSIGTQYF. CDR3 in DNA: TGTGCCAGTAGTATAGGGACAGGGTCGATAGGTACGCAGTATTTT. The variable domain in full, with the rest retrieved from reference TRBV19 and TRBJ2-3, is DGGITQSPKYLFRKEGQNVTLSCEQNLNHDAMYWYRQDPGQGLRLIYYSQIVNDFQKGDIAEGYSVSREKKESFPLTVTSAQKNPTAFYLCASSIGTGSIGTQYFGPGTRLTVL.

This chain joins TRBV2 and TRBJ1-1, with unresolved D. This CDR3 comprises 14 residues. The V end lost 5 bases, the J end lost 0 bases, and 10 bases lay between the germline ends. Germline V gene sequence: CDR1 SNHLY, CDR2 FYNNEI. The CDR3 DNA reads TGTGCCAGCAGTTTGGCAGTCCTGAACACTGAAGCTTTCTTT. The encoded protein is CASSLAVLNTEAFF.

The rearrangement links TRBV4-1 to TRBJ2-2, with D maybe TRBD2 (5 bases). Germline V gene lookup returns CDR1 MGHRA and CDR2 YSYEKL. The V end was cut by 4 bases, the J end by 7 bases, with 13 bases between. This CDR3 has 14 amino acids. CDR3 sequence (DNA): TGCGCCAGCAGCCGCGAGGGCCCGGTCGGGGAGCTGTTTTTT. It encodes CASSREGPVGELFF.

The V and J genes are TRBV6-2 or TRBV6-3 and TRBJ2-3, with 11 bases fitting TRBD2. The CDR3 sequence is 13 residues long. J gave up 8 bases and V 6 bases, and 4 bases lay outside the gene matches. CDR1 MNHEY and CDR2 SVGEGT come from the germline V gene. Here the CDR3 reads CASSSGTSGTQYF. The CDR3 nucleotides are TGTGCCAGCAGCTCCGGGACTAGCGGTACGCAGTATTTT.

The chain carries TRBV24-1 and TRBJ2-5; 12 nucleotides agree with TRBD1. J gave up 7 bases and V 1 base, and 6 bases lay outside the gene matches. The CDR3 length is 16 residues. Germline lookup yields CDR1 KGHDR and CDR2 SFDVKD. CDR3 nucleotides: TGTGCCACCAGTGATTTACCGGGACAGGGGGCTGGGACCCAGTACTTC. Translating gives CATSDLPGQGAGTQYF.

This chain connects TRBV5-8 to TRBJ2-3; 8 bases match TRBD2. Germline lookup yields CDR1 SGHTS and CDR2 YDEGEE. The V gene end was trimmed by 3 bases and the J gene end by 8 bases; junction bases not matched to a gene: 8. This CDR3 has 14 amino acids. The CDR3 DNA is TGTGCCAGCAGCTCGGTAGCGGGATCGGGTACGCAGTATTTT. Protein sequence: CASSSVAGSGTQYF.

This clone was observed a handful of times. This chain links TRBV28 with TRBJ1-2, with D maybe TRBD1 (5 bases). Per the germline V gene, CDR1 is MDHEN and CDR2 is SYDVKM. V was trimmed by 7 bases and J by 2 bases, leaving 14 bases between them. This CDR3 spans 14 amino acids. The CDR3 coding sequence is TGTGCCAGCATCTCCGGGGACTTAAACTATGGCTACACCTTC. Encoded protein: CASISGDLNYGYTF.

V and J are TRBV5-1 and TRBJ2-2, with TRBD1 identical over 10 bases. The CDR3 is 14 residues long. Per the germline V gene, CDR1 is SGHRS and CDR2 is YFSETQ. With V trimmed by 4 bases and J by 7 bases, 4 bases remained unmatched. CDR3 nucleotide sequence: TGCGCCAGCAGCACCGGACAGGGGGTCGGGGAGCTGTTTTTT. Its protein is CASSTGQGVGELFF.

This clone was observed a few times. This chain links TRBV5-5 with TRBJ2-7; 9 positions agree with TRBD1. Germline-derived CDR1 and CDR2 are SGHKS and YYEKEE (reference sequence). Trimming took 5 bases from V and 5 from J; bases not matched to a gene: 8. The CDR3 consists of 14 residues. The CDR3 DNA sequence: TGTGCCAGCAGTTACCGGGACAGGGAGAACGAGCAGTACTTC. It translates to CASSYRDRENEQYF.

The CDR3 DNA follows: TGCGCCAGCAGCCAAGAAGGACAGACATCGGATACGCAGTATTTT. This encodes CASSQEGQTSDTQYF. The chain joins TRBV4-3 to TRBJ2-3; D perhaps matches TRBD1 (6 bases). V was trimmed by 0 bases and J by 6 bases, leaving 13 bases between them. Germline assignment: CDR1 LGHNA and CDR2 YSLEER. The CDR3 spans 15 residues.

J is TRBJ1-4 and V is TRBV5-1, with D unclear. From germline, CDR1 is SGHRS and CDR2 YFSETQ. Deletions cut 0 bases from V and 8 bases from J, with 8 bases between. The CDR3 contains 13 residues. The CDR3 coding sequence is TGCGCCAGCAGCTTGGGGGCTGGGGAAAAACTGTTTTTT. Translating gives CASSLGAGEKLFF.

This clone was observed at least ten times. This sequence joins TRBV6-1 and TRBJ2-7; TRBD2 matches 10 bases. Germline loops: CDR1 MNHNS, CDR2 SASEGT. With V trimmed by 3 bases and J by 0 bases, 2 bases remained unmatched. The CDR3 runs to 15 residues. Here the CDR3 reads CASSEASGSSYEQYF. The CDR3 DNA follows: TGTGCCAGCAGTGAGGCTAGCGGGAGCTCCTACGAGCAGTACTTC.

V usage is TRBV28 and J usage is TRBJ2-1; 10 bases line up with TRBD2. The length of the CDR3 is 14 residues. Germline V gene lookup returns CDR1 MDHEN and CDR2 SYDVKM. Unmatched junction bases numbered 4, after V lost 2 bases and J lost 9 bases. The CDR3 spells CASSLLAGVGEQFF. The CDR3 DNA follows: TGTGCCAGCAGTTTACTAGCGGGAGTCGGTGAGCAGTTCTTC.

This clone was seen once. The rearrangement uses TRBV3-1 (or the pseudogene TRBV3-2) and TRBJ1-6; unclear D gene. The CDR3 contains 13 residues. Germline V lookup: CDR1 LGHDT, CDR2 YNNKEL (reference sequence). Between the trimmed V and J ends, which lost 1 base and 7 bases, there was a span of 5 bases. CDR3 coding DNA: TGTGCCAGCAGCCAAGTAGAGAATTCACCCCTCCACTTT. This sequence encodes CASSQVENSPLHF.

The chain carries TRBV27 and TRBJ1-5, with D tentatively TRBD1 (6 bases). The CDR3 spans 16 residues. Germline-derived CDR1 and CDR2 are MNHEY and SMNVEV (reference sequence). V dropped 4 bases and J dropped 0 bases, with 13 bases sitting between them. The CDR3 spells CASSSGQTYSNQPQHF. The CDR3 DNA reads TGTGCCAGCAGTTCCGGACAGACATATAGCAATCAGCCCCAGCATTTT.

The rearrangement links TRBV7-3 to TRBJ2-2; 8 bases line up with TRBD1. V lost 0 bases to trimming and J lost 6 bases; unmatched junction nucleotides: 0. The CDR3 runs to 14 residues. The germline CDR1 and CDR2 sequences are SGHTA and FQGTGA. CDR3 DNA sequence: TGTGCCAGCAGCTTAACACAGGGGGCCGGGGAGCTGTTTTTT. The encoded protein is CASSLTQGAGELFF.

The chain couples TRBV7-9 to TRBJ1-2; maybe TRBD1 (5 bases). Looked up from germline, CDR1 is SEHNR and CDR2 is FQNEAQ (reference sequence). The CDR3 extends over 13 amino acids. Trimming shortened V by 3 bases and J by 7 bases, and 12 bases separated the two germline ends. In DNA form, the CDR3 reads TGTGCCAGCAGCTTTAAGGACAAAACTGGCTACACCTTC. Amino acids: CASSFKDKTGYTF.

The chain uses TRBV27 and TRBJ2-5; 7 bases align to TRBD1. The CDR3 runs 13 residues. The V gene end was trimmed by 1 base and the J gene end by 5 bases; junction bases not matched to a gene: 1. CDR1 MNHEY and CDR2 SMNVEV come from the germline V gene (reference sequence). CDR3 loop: CASSLWGQETQYF. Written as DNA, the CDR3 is TGTGCCAGCAGTTTATGGGGACAGGAGACCCAGTACTTC.